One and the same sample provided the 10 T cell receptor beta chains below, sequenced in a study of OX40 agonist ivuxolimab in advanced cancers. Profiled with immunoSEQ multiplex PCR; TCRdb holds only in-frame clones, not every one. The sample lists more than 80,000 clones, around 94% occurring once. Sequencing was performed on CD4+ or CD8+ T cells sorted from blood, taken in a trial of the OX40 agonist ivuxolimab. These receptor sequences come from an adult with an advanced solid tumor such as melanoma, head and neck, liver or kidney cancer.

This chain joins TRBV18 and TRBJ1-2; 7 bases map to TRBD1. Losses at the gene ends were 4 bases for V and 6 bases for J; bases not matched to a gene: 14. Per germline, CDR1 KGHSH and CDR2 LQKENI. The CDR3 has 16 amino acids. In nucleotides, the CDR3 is TGTGCCAGCTCACGGATGAACGACAGGGAATTCGATGGCTACACCTTC. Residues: CASSRMNDREFDGYTF.

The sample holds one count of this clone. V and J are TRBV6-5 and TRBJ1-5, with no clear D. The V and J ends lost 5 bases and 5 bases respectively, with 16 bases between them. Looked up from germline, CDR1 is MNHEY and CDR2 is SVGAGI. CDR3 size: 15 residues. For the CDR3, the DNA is TGTGCCAGCAGTACCGGCGGACGGGATGATCAGCCCCAGCATTTT. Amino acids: CASSTGGRDDQPQHF.

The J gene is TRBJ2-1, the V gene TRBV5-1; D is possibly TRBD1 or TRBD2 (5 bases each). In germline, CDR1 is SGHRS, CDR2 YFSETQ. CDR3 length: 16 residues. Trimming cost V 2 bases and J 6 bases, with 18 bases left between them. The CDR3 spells CASSFYPGREGNEQFF. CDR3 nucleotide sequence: TGCGCCAGCAGCTTCTATCCGGGACGCGAGGGCAATGAGCAGTTCTTC.

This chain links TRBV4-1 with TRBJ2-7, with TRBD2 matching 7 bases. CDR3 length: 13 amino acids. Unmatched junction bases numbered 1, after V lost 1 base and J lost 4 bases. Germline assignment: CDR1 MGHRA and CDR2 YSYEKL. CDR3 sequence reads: CASSQVGGYEQYF. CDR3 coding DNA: TGCGCCAGCAGCCAAGTGGGGGGGTACGAGCAGTACTTC.

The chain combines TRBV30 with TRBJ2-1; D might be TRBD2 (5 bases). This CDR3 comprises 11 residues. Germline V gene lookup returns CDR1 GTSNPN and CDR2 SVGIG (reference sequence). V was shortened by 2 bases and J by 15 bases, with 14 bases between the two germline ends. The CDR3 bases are TGTGCCTGGAGTCCCGGGCCCGAGGGGTTCTTC. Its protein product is CAWSPGPEGFF.

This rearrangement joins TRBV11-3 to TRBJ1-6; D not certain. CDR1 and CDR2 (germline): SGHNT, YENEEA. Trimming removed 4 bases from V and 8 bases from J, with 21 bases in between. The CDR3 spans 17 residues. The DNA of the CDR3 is TGTGCCAGCAGCTCTTACCCGAAGACCCGTCGGGATTCACCCCTCCACTTT. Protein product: CASSSYPKTRRDSPLHF.

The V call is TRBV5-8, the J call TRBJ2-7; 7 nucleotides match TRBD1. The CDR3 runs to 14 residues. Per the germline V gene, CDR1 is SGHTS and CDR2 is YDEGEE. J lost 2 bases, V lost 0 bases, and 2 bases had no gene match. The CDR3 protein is CASSLEQGTYEQYF. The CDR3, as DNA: TGTGCCAGCAGCTTGGAACAGGGGACCTACGAGCAGTACTTC.

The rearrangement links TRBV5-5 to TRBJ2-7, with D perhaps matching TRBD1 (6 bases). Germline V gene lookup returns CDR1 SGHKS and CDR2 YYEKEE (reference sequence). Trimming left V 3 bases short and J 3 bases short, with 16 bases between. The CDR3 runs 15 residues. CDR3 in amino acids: CASSSDRPINYEQYF. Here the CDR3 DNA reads TGTGCCAGCAGCTCAGACAGGCCGATAAACTACGAGCAGTACTTC.

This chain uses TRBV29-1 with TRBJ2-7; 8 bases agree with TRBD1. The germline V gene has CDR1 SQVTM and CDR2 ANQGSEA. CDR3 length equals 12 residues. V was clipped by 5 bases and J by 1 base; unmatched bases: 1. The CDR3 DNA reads TGCAGCGTTCGGACAGGGTCCTACGAGCAGTACTTC. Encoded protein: CSVRTGSYEQYF.

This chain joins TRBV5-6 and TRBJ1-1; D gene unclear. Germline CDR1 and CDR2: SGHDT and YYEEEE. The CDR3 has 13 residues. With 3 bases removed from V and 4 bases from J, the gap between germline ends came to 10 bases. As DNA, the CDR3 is TGTGCCAGCAGCTACAGCCCCGGCACTGAAGCTTTCTTT. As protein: CASSYSPGTEAFF.